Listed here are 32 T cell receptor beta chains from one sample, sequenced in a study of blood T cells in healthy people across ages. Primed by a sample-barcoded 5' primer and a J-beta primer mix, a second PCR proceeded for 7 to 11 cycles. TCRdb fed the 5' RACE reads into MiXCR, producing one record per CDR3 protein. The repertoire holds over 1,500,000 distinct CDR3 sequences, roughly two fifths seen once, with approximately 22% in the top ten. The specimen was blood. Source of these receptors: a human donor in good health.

In DNA form, the CDR3 reads TGTGCCATCCGCAACGATAGCAATCAGCCCCAGCATTTT. Amino acid sequence: CAIRNDSNQPQHF. V usage is TRBV10-3 and J usage is TRBJ1-5, with no clear D. CDR3 length: 13 amino acids. Germline V gene data show CDR1 as ENHRY and CDR2 as SYGVKD. V shed 8 bases and J shed 0 bases, with 8 bases lying between them.

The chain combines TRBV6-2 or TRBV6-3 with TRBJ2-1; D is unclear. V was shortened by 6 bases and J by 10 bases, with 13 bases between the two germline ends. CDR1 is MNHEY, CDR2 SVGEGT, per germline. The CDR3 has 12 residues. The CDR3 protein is CASSRTLGEQFF. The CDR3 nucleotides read TGTGCCAGCAGCCGAACGTTGGGCGAGCAGTTCTTC.

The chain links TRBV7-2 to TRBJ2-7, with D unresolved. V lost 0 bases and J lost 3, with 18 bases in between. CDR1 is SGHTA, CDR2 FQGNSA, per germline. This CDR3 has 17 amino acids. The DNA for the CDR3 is TGTGCCAGCAGCTTAGCATCAACTCGGTGGTTTTTCTACGAGCAGTACTTC. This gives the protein CASSLASTRWFFYEQYF. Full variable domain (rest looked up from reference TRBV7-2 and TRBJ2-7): GAGVSQSPSNKVTEKGKDVELRCDPISGHTALYWYRQSLGQGLEFLIYFQGNSAPDKSGLPSDRFSAERTGGSVSTLTIQRTQQEDSAVYLCASSLASTRWFFYEQYFGPGTRLTVT.

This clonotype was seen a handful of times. DNA of the CDR3: TGTGCCAGCACTAGCGAGGCGGGCGAAGCTTTCTTT. Its protein is CASTSEAGEAFF. The chain carries TRBV12-3 or TRBV12-4 and TRBJ1-1; D not resolved. CDR3 length: 12 amino acids. Trimming pared 7 bases from V and 8 bases from J, leaving 14 bases between.

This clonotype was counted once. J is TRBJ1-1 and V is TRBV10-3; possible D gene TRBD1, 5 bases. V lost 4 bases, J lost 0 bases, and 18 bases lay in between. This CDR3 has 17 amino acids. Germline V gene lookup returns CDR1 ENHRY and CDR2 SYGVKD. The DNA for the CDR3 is TGTGCCATCAGTGGGGGCCGGGGCGTATGGGTGAACACTGAAGCTTTCTTT. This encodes CAISGGRGVWVNTEAFF.

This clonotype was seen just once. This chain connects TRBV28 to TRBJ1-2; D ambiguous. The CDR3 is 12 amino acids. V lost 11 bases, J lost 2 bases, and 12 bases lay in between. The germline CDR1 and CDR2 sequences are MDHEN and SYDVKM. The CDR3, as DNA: TGTGCCTATCTAGAGGGAAACTATGGCTACACCTTC. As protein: CAYLEGNYGYTF.

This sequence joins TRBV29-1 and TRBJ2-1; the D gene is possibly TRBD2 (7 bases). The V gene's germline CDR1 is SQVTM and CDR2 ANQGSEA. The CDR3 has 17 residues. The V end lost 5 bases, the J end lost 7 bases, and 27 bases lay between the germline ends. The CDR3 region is CSVIIRGGGPGRNEQFF. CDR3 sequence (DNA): TGCAGCGTTATCATTAGGGGGGGGGGCCCCGGGCGAAATGAGCAGTTCTTC.

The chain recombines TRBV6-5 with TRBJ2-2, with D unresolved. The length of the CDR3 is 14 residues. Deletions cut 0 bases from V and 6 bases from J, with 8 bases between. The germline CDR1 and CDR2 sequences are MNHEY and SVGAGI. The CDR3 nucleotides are TGTGCCAGCAGTTACTCGGCGGATTCCGGGGAGCTGTTTTTT. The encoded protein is CASSYSADSGELFF.

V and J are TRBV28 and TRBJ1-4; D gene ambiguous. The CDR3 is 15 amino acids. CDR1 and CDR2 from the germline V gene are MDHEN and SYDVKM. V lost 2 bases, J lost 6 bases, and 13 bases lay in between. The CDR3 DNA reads TGTGCCAGCAGTTTAAAGTTGATTGTGTATGAAAAACTGTTTTTT. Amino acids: CASSLKLIVYEKLFF.

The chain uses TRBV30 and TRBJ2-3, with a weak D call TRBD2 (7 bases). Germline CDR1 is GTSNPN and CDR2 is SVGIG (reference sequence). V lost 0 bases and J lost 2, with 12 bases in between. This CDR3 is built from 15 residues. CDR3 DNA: TGTGCCTGGAGTGTAGGGGGGGGCAACACAGATACGCAGTATTTT. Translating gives CAWSVGGGNTDTQYF.

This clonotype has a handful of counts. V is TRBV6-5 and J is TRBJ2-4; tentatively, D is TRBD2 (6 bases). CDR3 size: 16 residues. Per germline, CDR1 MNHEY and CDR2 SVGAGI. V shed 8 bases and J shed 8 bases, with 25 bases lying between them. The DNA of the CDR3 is TGTGCCAGCTCTCCGGCGCTGGAGGGCGTTTGGGACATTCAGTACTTC. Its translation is CASSPALEGVWDIQYF.

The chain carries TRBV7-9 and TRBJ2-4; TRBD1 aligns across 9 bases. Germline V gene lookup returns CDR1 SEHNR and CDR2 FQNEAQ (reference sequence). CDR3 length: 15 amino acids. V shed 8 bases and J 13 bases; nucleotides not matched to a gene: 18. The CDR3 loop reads CASPTSTGGYNEQYF. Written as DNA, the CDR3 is TGTGCCAGCCCCACTTCTACAGGGGGCTACAATGAGCAGTACTTC.

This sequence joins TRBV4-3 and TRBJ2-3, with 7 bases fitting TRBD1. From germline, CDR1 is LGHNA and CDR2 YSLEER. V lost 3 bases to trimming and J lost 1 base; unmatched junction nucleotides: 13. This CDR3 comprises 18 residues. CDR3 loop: CASSQRPTGLVGTDTQYF. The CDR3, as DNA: TGCGCCAGCAGCCAGAGACCGACAGGGTTGGTCGGCACAGATACGCAGTATTTT.

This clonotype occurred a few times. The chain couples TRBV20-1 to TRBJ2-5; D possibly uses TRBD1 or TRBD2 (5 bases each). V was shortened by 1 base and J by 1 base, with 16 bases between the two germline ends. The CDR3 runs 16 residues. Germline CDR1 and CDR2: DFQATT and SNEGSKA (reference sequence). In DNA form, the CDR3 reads TGCAGTGCTAGAGGTGGATGGGGGTCGATCCAAGAGACCCAGTACTTC. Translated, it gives CSARGGWGSIQETQYF.

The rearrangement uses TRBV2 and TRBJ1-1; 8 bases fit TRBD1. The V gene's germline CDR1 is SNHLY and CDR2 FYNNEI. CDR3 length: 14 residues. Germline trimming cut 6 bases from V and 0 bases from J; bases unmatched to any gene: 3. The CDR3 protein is CASRDRVVNTEAFF. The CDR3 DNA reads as TGTGCCAGCAGGGACAGGGTGGTGAACACTGAAGCTTTCTTT.

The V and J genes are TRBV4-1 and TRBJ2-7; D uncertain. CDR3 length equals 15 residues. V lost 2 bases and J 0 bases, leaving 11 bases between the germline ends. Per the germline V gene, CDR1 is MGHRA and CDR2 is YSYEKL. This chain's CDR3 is CASSQRDHLSYEQYF. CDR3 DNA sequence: TGCGCCAGCAGCCAAAGGGATCACCTCTCCTACGAGCAGTACTTC.

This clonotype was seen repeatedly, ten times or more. CDR3: CAISKRAGEEQYF. The CDR3 bases are TGTGCCATCAGTAAACGGGCCGGGGAGGAGCAGTACTTC. The chain employs TRBV10-3 and TRBJ2-7, with TRBD2 as a possible D gene (5 bases). Trimming left V 5 bases short and J 7 bases short, with 15 bases between. This CDR3 is 13 amino acids long. From germline, CDR1 is ENHRY and CDR2 SYGVKD.

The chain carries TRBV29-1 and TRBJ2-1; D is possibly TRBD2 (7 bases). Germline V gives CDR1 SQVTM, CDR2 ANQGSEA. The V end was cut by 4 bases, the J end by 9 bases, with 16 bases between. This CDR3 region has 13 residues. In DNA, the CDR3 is TGCAGCGTTGGAGGGGGGGACTTTGGTGAGCAGTTCTTC. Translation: CSVGGGDFGEQFF.

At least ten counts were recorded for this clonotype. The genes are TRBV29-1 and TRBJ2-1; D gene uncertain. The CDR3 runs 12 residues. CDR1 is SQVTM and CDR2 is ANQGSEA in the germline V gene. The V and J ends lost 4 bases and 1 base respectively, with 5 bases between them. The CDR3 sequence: CSVGISYNEQFF. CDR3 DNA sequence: TGCAGCGTTGGAATTTCCTACAATGAGCAGTTCTTC.

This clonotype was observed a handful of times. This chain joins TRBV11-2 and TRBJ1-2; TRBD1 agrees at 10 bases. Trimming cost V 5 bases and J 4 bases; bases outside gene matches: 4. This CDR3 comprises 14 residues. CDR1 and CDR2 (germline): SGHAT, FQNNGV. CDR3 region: CASSQGQGTYGYTF. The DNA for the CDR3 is TGTGCCAGCAGCCAGGGACAGGGGACCTATGGCTACACCTTC.

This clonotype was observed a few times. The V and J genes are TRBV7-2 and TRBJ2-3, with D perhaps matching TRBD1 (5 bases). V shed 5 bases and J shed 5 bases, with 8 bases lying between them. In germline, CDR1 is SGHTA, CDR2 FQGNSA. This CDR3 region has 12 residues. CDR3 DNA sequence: TGTGCCAGCAGCATAGGGGAAGATACGCAGTATTTT. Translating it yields CASSIGEDTQYF.

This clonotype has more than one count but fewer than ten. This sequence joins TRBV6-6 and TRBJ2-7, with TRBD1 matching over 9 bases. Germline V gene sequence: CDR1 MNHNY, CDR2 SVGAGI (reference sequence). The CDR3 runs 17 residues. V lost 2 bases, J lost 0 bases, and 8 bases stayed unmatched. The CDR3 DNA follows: TGTGCCAGCAGTTACAGAGTAGACAGGGGGATCTCCTACGAGCAGTACTTC. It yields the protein CASSYRVDRGISYEQYF.

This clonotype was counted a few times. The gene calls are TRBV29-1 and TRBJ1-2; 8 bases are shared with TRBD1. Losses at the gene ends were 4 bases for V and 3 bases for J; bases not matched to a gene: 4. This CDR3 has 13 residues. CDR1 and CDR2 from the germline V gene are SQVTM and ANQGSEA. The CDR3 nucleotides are TGCAGCGTTGCCCCGGGACAGGACTATGGCTACACCTTC. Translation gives CSVAPGQDYGYTF.

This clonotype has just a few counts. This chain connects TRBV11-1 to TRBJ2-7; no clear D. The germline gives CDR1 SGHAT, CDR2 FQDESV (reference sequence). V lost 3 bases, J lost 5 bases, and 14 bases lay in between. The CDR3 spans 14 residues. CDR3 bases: TGTGCCAGCAGCTTTCTGACCGGGCGGCACGAGCAGTACTTC. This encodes CASSFLTGRHEQYF.

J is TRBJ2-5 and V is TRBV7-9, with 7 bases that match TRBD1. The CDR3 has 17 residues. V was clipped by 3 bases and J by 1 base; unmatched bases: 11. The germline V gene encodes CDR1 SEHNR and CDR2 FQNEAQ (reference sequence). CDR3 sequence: CASSFVGTVLIQETQYF. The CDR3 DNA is TGTGCCAGCAGCTTTGTCGGGACAGTGCTCATCCAAGAGACCCAGTACTTC.

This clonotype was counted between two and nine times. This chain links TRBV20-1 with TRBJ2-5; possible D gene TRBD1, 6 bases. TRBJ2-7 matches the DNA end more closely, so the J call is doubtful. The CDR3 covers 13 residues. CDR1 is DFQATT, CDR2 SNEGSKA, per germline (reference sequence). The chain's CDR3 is CSVQAGAVDEQYF. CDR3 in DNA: TGCAGTGTTCAGGCAGGGGCGGTGGACGAGCAGTACTTC.

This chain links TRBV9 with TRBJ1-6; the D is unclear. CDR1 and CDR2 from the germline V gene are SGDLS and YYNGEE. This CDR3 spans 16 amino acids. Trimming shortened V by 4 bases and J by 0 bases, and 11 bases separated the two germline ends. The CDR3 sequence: CASSHDTSSYNSPLHF. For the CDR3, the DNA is TGTGCCAGCAGCCATGATACGAGCTCCTATAATTCACCCCTCCACTTT.

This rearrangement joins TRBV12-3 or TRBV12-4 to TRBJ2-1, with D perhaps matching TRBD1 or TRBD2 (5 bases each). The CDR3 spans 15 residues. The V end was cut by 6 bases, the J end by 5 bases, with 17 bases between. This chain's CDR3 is CASSASPGTNNEQFF. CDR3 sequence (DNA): TGTGCCAGCAGCGCCTCCCCCGGGACCAACAATGAGCAGTTCTTC.

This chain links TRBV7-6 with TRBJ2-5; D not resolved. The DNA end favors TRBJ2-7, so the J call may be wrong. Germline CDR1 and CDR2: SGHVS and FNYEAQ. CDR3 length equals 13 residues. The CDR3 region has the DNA TGTGCCAGCAGCTTAGTATCGGAGAGCGAGCAGTACTTC. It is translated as CASSLVSESEQYF.

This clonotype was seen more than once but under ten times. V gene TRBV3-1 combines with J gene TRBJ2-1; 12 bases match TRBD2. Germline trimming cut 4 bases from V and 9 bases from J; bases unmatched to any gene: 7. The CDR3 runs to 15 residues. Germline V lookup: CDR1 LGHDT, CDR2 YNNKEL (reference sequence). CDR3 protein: CASSPASGGAGEQFF. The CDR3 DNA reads TGTGCCAGCAGCCCCGCTAGCGGGGGGGCCGGTGAGCAGTTCTTC.

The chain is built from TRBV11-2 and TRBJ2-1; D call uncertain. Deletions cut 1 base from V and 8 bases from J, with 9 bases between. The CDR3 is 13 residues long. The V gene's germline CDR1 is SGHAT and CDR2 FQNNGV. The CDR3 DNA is TGTGCCAGCAGCTTAGGAGTTTTGGATGAGCAGTTCTTC. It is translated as CASSLGVLDEQFF.

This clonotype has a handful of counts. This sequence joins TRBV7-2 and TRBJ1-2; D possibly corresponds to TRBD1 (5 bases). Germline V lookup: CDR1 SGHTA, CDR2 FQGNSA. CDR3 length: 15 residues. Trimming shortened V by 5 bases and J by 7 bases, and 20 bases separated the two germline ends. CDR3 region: CASSRPGLLRGGYTF. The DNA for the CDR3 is TGTGCCAGCAGCCGCCCGGGACTGCTAAGAGGTGGCTACACCTTC.